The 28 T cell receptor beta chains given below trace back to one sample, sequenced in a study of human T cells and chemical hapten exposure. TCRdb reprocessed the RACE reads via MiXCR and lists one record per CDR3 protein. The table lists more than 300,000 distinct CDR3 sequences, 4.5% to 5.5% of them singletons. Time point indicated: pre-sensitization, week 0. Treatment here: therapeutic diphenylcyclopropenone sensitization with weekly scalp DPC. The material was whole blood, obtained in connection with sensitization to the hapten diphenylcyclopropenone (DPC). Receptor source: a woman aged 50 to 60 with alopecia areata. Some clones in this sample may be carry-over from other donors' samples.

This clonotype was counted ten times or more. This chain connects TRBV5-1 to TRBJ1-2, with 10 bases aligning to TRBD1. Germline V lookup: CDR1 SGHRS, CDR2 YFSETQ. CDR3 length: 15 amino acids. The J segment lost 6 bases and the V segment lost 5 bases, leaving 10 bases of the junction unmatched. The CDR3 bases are TGCGCCAGCAGTTCACTTCTGACAGGGGGCCATGGCTACACCTTC. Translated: CASSSLLTGGHGYTF.

CDR3 bases: TGTGCCAGCAGCCACAGGGACATCGGCGGCTACACCTTC. It is translated as CASSHRDIGGYTF. The chain couples TRBV3-1 to TRBJ1-2, with D perhaps TRBD1 (6 bases). The V and J ends lost 3 bases and 8 bases respectively, with 13 bases between them. The germline V gene has CDR1 LGHDT and CDR2 YNNKEL (reference sequence). The CDR3 has 13 amino acids.

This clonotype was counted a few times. CDR3 DNA: TGCGCCAGCAGCCAAGATACCCGAGGGGGTGAAGCTTTCTTT. This translates into CASSQDTRGGEAFF. V usage is TRBV4-3 and J usage is TRBJ1-1; TRBD1 is a possible D gene (6 bases). The germline gives CDR1 LGHNA, CDR2 YSLEER. CDR3 length: 14 residues. Trimming removed 0 bases at V and 7 bases at J, with 12 bases between.

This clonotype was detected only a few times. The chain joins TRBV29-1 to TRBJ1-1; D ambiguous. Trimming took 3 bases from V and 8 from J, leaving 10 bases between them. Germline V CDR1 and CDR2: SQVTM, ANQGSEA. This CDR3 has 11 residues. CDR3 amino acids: CSVEVYFEAFF. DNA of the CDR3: TGCAGCGTTGAGGTTTACTTCGAAGCTTTCTTT.

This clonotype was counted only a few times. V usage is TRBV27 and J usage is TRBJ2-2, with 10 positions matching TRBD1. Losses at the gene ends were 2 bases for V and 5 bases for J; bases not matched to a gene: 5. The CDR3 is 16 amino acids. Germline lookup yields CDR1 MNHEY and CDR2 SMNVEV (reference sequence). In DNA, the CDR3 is TGTGCCAGCAGTTTAAGACAGGGGGCGCGGACCGGGGAGCTGTTTTTT. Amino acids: CASSLRQGARTGELFF.

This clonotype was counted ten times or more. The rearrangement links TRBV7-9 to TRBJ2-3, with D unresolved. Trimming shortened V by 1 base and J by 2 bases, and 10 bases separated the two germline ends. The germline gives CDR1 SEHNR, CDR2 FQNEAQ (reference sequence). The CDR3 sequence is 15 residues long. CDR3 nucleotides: TGTGCCAGCAGCTTAGTTGACGGTTACACAGATACGCAGTATTTT. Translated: CASSLVDGYTDTQYF.

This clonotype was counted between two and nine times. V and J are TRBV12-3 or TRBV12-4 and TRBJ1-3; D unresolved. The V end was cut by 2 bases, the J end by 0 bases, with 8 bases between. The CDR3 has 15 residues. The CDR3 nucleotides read TGTGCCAGCAGTTTATCCGCCGGCTCTGGAAACACCATATATTTT. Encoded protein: CASSLSAGSGNTIYF.

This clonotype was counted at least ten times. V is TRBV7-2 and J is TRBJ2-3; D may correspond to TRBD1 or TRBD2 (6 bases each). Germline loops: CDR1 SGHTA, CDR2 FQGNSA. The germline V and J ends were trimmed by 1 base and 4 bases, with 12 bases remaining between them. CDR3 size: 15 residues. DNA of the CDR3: TGTGCCAGCAGCTTAGGAAGAAGGGGGGCAGATACGCAGTATTTT. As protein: CASSLGRRGADTQYF.

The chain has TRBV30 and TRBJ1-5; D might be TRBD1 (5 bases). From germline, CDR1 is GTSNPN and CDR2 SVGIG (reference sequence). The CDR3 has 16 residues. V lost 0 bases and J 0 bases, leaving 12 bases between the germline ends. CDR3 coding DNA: TGTGCCTGGAGTGTACGGGGGACTAGTAGCAATCAGCCCCAGCATTTT. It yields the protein CAWSVRGTSSNQPQHF.

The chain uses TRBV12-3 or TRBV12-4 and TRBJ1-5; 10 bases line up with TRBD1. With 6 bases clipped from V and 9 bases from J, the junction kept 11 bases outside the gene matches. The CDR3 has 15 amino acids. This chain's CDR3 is CASRGGQGKRRPQHF. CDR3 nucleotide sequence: TGTGCCAGCAGAGGGGGACAGGGGAAACGGCGGCCCCAGCATTTT.

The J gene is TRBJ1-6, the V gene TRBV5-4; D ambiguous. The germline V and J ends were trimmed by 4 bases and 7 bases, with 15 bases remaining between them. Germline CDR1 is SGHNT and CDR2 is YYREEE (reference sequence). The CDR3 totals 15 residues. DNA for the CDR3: TGTGCCAGCAGCATAGACTCGTTGGGGAATTCACCCCTCCACTTT. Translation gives CASSIDSLGNSPLHF.

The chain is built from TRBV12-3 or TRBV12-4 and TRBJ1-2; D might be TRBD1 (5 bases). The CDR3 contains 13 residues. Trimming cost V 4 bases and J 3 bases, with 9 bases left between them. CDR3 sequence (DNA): TGTGCCAGCAGTTCCGGGACTCACTATGGCTACACCTTC. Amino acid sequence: CASSSGTHYGYTF.

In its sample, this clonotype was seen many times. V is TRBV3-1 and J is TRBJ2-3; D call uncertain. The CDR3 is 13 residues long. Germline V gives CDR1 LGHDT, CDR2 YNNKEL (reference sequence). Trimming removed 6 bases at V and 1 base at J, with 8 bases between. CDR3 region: CASRALGTDTQYF. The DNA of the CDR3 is TGTGCCAGCAGGGCACTTGGCACAGATACGCAGTATTTT.

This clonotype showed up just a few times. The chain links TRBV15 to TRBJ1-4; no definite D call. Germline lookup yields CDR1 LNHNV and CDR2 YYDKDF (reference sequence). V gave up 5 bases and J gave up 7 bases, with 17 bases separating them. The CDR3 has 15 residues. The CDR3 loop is CATSADPRSGEKLFF. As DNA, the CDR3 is TGTGCCACCAGCGCGGATCCCCGAAGTGGTGAAAAACTGTTTTTT.

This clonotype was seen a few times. CDR3 amino acids: CAWARVRGYTF. CDR3 nucleotides: TGTGCCTGGGCAAGGGTACGGGGCTACACCTTC. The chain couples TRBV30 to TRBJ1-2; D not resolved. In germline, CDR1 is GTSNPN, CDR2 SVGIG (reference sequence). This CDR3 contains 11 residues. V was trimmed by 5 bases and J by 8 bases, leaving 12 bases between them.

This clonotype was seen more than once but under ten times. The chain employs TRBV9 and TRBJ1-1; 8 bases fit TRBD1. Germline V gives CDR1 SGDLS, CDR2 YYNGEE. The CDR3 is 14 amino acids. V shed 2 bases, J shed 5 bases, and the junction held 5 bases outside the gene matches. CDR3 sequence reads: CASSVGQEGTEAFF. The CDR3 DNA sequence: TGTGCCAGCAGCGTGGGACAGGAGGGGACTGAAGCTTTCTTT. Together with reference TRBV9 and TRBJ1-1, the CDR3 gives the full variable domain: DSGVTQTPKHLITATGQRVTLRCSPRSGDLSVYWYQQSLDQGLQFLIQYYNGEERAKGNILERFSAQQFPDLHSELNLSSLELGDSALYFCASSVGQEGTEAFFGQGTRLTVV.

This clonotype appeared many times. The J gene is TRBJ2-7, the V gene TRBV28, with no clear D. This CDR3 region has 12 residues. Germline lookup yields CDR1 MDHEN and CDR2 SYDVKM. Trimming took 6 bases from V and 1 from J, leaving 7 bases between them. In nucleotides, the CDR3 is TGTGCCAGCAGGCTAGGGTCCTACGAGCAGTACTTC. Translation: CASRLGSYEQYF. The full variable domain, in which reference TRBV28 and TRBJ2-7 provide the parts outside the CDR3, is DVKVTQSSRYLVKRTGEKVFLECVQDMDHENMFWYRQDPGLGLRLIYFSYDVKMKEKGDIPEGYSVSREKKERFSLILESASTNQTSMYLCASRLGSYEQYFGPGTRLTVT.

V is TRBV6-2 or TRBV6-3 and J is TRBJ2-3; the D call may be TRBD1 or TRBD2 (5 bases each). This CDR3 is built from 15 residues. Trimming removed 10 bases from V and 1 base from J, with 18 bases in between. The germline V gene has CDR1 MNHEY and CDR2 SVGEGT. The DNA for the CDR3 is TGTGCCACCTCCGGCCCCCGGGACGGCACAGATACGCAGTATTTT. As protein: CATSGPRDGTDTQYF.

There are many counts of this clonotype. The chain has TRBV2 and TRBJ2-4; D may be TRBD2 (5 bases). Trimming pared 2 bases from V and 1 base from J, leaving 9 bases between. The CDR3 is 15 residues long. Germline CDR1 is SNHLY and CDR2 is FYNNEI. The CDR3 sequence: CASSEQRRAKNIQYF. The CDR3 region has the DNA TGTGCCAGCAGTGAACAGCGGCGGGCCAAAAACATTCAGTACTTC. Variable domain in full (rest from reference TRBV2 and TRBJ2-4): EPEVTQTPSHQVTQMGQEVILRCVPISNHLYFYWYRQILGQKVEFLVSFYNNEISEKSEIFDDQFSVERPDGSNFTLKIRSTKLEDSAMYFCASSEQRRAKNIQYFGAGTRLSVL.

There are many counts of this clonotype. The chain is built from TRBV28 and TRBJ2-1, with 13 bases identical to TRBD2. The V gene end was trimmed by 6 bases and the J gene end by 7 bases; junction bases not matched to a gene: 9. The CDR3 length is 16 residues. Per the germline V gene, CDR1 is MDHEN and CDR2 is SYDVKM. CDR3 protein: CASRMWTSGSRNEQFF. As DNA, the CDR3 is TGTGCCAGCAGGATGTGGACTAGCGGGAGTAGGAATGAGCAGTTCTTC.

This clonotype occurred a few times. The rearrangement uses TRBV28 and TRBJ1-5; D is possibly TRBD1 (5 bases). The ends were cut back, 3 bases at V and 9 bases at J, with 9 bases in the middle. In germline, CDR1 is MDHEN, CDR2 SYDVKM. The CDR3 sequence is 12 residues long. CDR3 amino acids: CASSFLQGPQHF. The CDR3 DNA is TGTGCCAGCAGTTTTCTTCAGGGGCCCCAGCATTTT.

The DNA for the CDR3 is TGTGCCAGCAGGGGACAGGGGGCACAAGCGCGGTATGGCTACACCTTC. Translated: CASRGQGAQARYGYTF. The V and J genes are TRBV2 and TRBJ1-2; 12 bases agree with TRBD1. The CDR3 totals 16 residues. The junction had 10 bases not matched to a gene; V was cut back by 6 bases and J by 5 bases. The germline gives CDR1 SNHLY, CDR2 FYNNEI.

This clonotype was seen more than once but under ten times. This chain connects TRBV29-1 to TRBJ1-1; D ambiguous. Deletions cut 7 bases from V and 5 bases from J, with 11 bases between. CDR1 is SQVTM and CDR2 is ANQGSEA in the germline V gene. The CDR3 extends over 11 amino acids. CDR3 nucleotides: TGCAGCGCTTCCTCGGGGACTGAAGCTTTCTTT. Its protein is CSASSGTEAFF.

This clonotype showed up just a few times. The CDR3 coding sequence is TGTGCCAGCAGCTACGGACAGGCCTATGGCTACACCTTC. As protein: CASSYGQAYGYTF. This chain joins TRBV5-6 and TRBJ1-2, with 7 bases identical to TRBD1. The germline CDR1 and CDR2 sequences are SGHDT and YYEEEE. The CDR3 contains 13 residues. V was clipped by 3 bases and J by 4 bases; unmatched bases: 3.

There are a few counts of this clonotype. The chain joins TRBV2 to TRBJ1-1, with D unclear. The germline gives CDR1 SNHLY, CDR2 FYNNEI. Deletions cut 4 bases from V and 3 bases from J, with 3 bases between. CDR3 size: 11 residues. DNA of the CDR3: TGTGCCAGCAGTGCTTACACTGAAGCTTTCTTT. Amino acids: CASSAYTEAFF.

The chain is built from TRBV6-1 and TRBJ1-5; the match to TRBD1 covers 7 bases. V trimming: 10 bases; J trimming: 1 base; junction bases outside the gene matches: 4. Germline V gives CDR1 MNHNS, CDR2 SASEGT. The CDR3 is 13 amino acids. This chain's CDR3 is CATRDSSNQPQHF. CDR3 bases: TGTGCCACCCGGGACAGCAGCAATCAGCCCCAGCATTTT.

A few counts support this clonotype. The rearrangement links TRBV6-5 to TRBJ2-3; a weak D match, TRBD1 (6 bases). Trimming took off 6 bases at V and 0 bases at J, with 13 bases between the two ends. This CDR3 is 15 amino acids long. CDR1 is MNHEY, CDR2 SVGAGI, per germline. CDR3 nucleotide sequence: TGTGCCAGCAGACCCGGGACATATAGCACAGATACGCAGTATTTT. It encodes CASRPGTYSTDTQYF.

DNA of the CDR3: TGTGCCAGCAGCTCACAGGGCGTGGGAGATACGCAGTATTTT. Amino acid sequence: CASSSQGVGDTQYF. V usage is TRBV7-2 and J usage is TRBJ2-3; the D gene is possibly TRBD1 (6 bases). Germline values: CDR1 SGHTA, CDR2 FQGNSA. The ends were cut back, 4 bases at V and 5 bases at J, with 13 bases in the middle. The CDR3 extends over 14 amino acids.